The present TCR beta chain was sequenced within a study of cytomegalovirus exposure and HLA in healthy donors. Study-level findings and limits: Some V segments (TRBV6-2 and TRBV6-3 among them) were excluded as indistinguishable.

The CDR3 spans 14 residues. Germline values: CDR1 SEHNR, CDR2 FQNEAQ (reference sequence). V was pared by 6 bases and J by 13 bases, with 11 bases of the junction left unmatched. A word on this clone: Antigen: not known.

Amplification used 60 Vbeta primers and 13 Jbeta primers. Produced via immunoSEQ multiplex PCR; TCRdb's table is partial and in-frame only. Seen here are 150,000 to 200,000 clones, around 76% observed once, and the top ten hold around 2%. Sequencing input: PBMCs. This TCR derives from a woman in her thirties in good health and CMV-seropositive. This chain uses TRBV7-9 with TRBJ1-6, with 8 bases that match TRBD1. The CDR3 region is CASSSGTGLPPLHF. DNA for the CDR3: TGTGCCAGCAGTTCCGGGACAGGCCTGCCCCCCCTCCACTTT. Drawing the rest from reference TRBV7-9 and TRBJ1-6, the complete variable domain is DTGVSQNPRHKITKRGQNVTFRCDPISEHNRLYWYRQTLGQGPEFLTYFQNEAQLEKSRLLSDRFSAERPKGSFSTLEIQRTEQGDSAMYLCASSSGTGLPPLHFGNGTRLTVT.